A selection of T cell receptor beta chains follows, all from one sample in a study of blood T cell repertoires in COVID-19. Method: immunoSEQ multiplex PCR; TCRdb's copy keeps in-frame clones and lacks some. The table records over 250,000 clones, around 90% of them present only once. The sequenced material came from PBMCs or T cells enriched from blood (not recorded which). These receptors were taken from a young woman who had recovered from COVID-19. The CDR3 runs from the conserved cysteine through the conserved F or W. The order of the fields is J gene, V gene, D gene, clone size, CDR3 protein, CDR3 DNA. D genes are given only for firm matches. The size of a clone is reported for some rows only, either as once, few or many, or as a class for expanded clones.

J gene: TRBJ1-1; V gene: TRBV6-5; D gene: -; clone size: -; CDR3 protein: CASNSLSGANTEAFF; CDR3 DNA: TGTGCCAGCAATTCCCTTTCCGGAGCGAACACTGAAGCTTTCTTT
J gene: TRBJ2-1; V gene: TRBV7-3; D gene: -; clone size: -; CDR3 protein: CASSLTEDHYNEQFF; CDR3 DNA: TGTGCCAGCAGCTTAACGGAGGACCACTACAATGAGCAGTTCTTC
J gene: TRBJ2-1; V gene: TRBV15; D gene: TRBD2; clone size: -; CDR3 protein: CATSRDRREGRNEQFF; CDR3 DNA: TGTGCCACCAGCAGAGATCGGCGGGAGGGCCGTAATGAGCAGTTCTTC
J gene: TRBJ2-1; V gene: TRBV19; D gene: TRBD2; clone size: -; CDR3 protein: CASSIMRLAGNEQFF; CDR3 DNA: TGTGCCAGTAGTATAATGAGACTAGCGGGCAATGAGCAGTTCTTC
J gene: TRBJ2-3; V gene: TRBV4-3; D gene: -; clone size: once; CDR3 protein: CASSWGEHTDTQYF; CDR3 DNA: TGCGCCAGCAGCTGGGGAGAGCACACAGATACGCAGTATTTT
J gene: TRBJ2-7; V gene: TRBV5-6; D gene: TRBD1; clone size: few; CDR3 protein: CASSLEGTGWSTVNF; CDR3 DNA: TGTGCCAGCAGCTTGGAAGGGACAGGGTGGTCAACAGTTAACTTC
J gene: TRBJ2-7; V gene: TRBV6-2/TRBV6-3; D gene: TRBD1; clone size: -; CDR3 protein: CASSGTVDEQYF; CDR3 DNA: TGTGCCAGCAGTGGGACAGTAGACGAGCAGTACTTC
J gene: TRBJ2-2; V gene: TRBV5-6; D gene: TRBD2; clone size: -; CDR3 protein: CASSLFGLAGGPSGELFF; CDR3 DNA: TGTGCCAGCAGCTTGTTTGGACTAGCGGGAGGGCCCAGCGGGGAGCTGTTTTTT
J gene: TRBJ1-2; V gene: TRBV6-1; D gene: -; clone size: -; CDR3 protein: CASSDVGQGQNYGYTF; CDR3 DNA: TGTGCCAGCAGTGACGTGGGGCAAGGTCAGAATTATGGCTACACCTTC
J gene: TRBJ2-5; V gene: TRBV29-1; D gene: -; clone size: -; CDR3 protein: CSVERGPGETQYF; CDR3 DNA: TGCAGCGTTGAACGTGGACCAGGGGAGACCCAGTACTTC
J gene: TRBJ2-7; V gene: TRBV28; D gene: TRBD1; clone size: once; CDR3 protein: CASTQTGGYEQYF; CDR3 DNA: TGTGCCAGCACCCAGACAGGGGGCTACGAGCAGTACTTC
J gene: TRBJ2-1; V gene: TRBV5-5; D gene: TRBD2; clone size: -; CDR3 protein: CASSEGTSGRSIPSNEQFF; CDR3 DNA: TGTGCCAGCAGCGAAGGGACTAGCGGGAGGTCCATCCCCTCAAATGAGCAGTTCTTC
J gene: TRBJ1-4; V gene: TRBV4-1; D gene: -; clone size: -; CDR3 protein: CASSQDLPGPGEKLFF; CDR3 DNA: TGCGCCAGCAGCCAAGATCTTCCGGGTCCGGGGGAAAAACTGTTTTTT
J gene: TRBJ1-2; V gene: TRBV28; D gene: TRBD1; clone size: -; CDR3 protein: CASSSITIRDREGGYTF; CDR3 DNA: TGTGCCAGCAGCTCAATTACCATCCGGGACAGGGAGGGTGGCTACACCTTC